This T cell receptor (beta chain) derives from a study of CXCR3-negative and CXCR3-positive naive CD8 T cells. Study results and caveats: Against CXCR3-negative naive cells, CXCR3-positive naive cells showed more hydrophobic TRB CDR3s.

Germline lookup yields CDR1 MDHEN and CDR2 SYDVKM. The length of the CDR3 is 14 residues. With regard to this clonotype: Its target is not known.

Libraries of TRB cDNA were made by 5' RACE and carried UMIs. TCRdb re-called the 5' RACE reads, yielding one record per CDR3 amino acid sequence without DNA. The sample table sets out 43,000 or so distinct CDR3 sequences. The rearrangement joins TRBV28 to TRBJ2-1; the D call of TRBD1 rests on TCRdb alone, since no DNA is present to check it. Sample: naive CXCR3- CD8+ T cells from blood. Subset given: CD45RO-CCR7+CD27+CD95- naive CD8+ T cells lacking CXCR3 (TNR3-). This clonotype originated in a human donor in good health. Some clones in this sample may be carry-over from other donors' samples. CDR3 region: CASSLYDRGGEQFF.